These 8 T cell receptor beta chains were all obtained from the same sample, sequenced in a study of CD8 T cells in Susac syndrome. Reverse transcription of about 0.5 to 1 ug RNA was performed with random hexamers. TCRdb called the immunoSEQ multiplex PCR reads again in MiXCR, with one record for every CDR3 protein. The sample records some 57,000 distinct CDR3 sequences, around 90% being singletons. Sequenced sample: CD8+ T cells from PBMCs. The source of these receptors is a human donor in good health.

V is TRBV7-9 and J is TRBJ2-3, with 9 bases aligning to TRBD2. Trimming removed 5 bases from V and 0 bases from J; junction bases left unmatched: 9. The CDR3 totals 17 residues. Germline V gene data show CDR1 as SEHNR and CDR2 as FQNEAQ (reference sequence). The CDR3 sequence is CASSPRTSGGSTDTQYF. The DNA of the CDR3 is TGTGCCAGCAGCCCTCGAACCAGCGGGGGGAGCACAGATACGCAGTATTTT.

The CDR3 DNA is TGTGCCAGCAGTTTAGATTCCGGGTCCCCCTACGAGCAGTACTTC. Its protein is CASSLDSGSPYEQYF. This chain links TRBV27 with TRBJ2-7; D gene unclear. Looked up from germline, CDR1 is MNHEY and CDR2 is SMNVEV (reference sequence). The ends were cut back, 2 bases at V and 2 bases at J, with 13 bases in the middle. The CDR3 covers 15 residues.

J is TRBJ1-1 and V is TRBV5-5; possibly TRBD1 for D (6 bases). Trimming shortened V by 4 bases and J by 4 bases, and 17 bases separated the two germline ends. CDR3 length: 15 residues. Germline V gene lookup returns CDR1 SGHKS and CDR2 YYEKEE (reference sequence). The CDR3 DNA sequence: TGTGCCAGCAGCCCCCGATGGGGGGCTAGCACTGAAGCTTTCTTT. This sequence encodes CASSPRWGASTEAFF.

The chain links TRBV29-1 to TRBJ2-1; TRBD2 matches at 9 bases. The V and J ends lost 6 bases and 10 bases, in that order; junction bases with no gene match: 19. There are 16 residues in the CDR3. Per germline, CDR1 SQVTM and CDR2 ANQGSEA. CDR3 residues: CSVPPVGIAGALEQFF. Here the CDR3 DNA reads TGCAGCGTCCCCCCAGTAGGAATAGCGGGGGCCCTGGAGCAGTTCTTC.

This clonotype appeared a few times. The chain couples TRBV7-3 to TRBJ2-7; D unresolved. CDR1 is SGHTA and CDR2 is FQGTGA in the germline V gene. The CDR3 contains 13 residues. V was clipped by 4 bases and J by 3 bases, with 10 bases between them. The CDR3 DNA is TGTGCCAGCAGCTCGGACGCCAGCTACGAGCAGTACTTC. This translates into CASSSDASYEQYF.

This sequence joins TRBV19 and TRBJ2-3, with 8 bases identical to TRBD2. The CDR3 covers 16 residues. V dropped 5 bases and J dropped 5; count of bases not matched to a gene: 12. The germline V gene encodes CDR1 LNHDA and CDR2 SQIVND (reference sequence). CDR3 nucleotides: TGTGCCAGTAGTGAAGGACTCGGGGGGGCCGAAGATACGCAGTATTTT. It yields the protein CASSEGLGGAEDTQYF.

This chain joins TRBV2 and TRBJ2-1, with D perhaps being TRBD1 or TRBD2 (6 bases each). This CDR3 has 19 amino acids. Germline CDR1 SNHLY, CDR2 FYNNEI. Trimming pared 7 bases from V and 0 bases from J, leaving 25 bases between. In nucleotides, the CDR3 is TGTGCCAGCATCGGCCGTCCCCTTGGGGGGCTTAGCTCCTACAATGAGCAGTTCTTC. It is translated as CASIGRPLGGLSSYNEQFF.

This clonotype was observed a single time. The J gene is TRBJ1-2, the V gene TRBV4-1; 7 nucleotides line up with TRBD1. The CDR3 loop spans 15 amino acids. J was trimmed by 1 base and V by 4 bases; bases with no gene match: 6. Germline CDR1 and CDR2: MGHRA and YSYEKL. In DNA, the CDR3 is TGCGCCAGCAGCCTTCACAGGGGACGTAACTATGGCTACACCTTC. It specifies CASSLHRGRNYGYTF.